This TCR beta chain was found in a study of blood T cells in healthy people across ages. Overall study context: Every two T cells gave about one barcoded beta molecule via template switching.

Sample-barcoded 5' priming and a J-beta primer mix drove a second PCR of roughly 7 to 11 cycles. TCRdb reanalysed the 5' RACE reads using MiXCR and keeps one entry per CDR3 protein. Seen here are 2 million or so distinct CDR3 sequences, less than 50% observed once, and the top ten hold approximately 2.1%. Trimming cost V 2 bases and J 9 bases; bases outside gene matches: 16. The germline gives CDR1 MNHEY, CDR2 SVGEGT. This CDR3 comprises 18 residues. This clonotype has only a few counts. At least 5 micrograms of total RNA were extracted per sample. The receptor's source is a woman aged 40-49 years in good health. This chain uses TRBV6-2 or TRBV6-3 with TRBJ1-6, with 7 bases aligning to TRBD1. The source material was blood. CDR3 protein: CASSYQSPATGRSSPLHF. The CDR3 DNA sequence: TGTGCCAGCAGTTACCAATCCCCCGCGACAGGGAGGTCTTCACCCCTCCACTTT.